Listed below are T cell receptor beta chains from one sample, sequenced in a study of T-cell memory formation after mild COVID-19. TCRdb reanalysed the 5' RACE reads using MiXCR and keeps one entry per CDR3 protein. In the table there are about 350,000 distinct CDR3 sequences, under 30% of which are singletons. The sequenced material came from PBMCs or a T cell subset sorted from them (not recorded which). All receptors come from an adult woman who had mild COVID-19 (a few samples of this study predate the infection). Cell type and time point are not known. Each CDR3 is given with its conserved first and last residue. The D gene is left open where the match is weak. Clone size is stated in some rows and not others, as once, few, many or a class when expanded.

>TRBJ1-5|TRBV7-2|.|.
TGTGCCAGCCAATCAGCTGGCAATCAGCCCCAGCATTTT
CASQSAGNQPQHF
>TRBJ2-1|TRBV20-1|.|.
TGCAGTGCCCGGGACTCTCCCATAAATGAGCAGTTCTTC
CSARDSPINEQFF
>TRBJ2-1|TRBV4-1|.|.
TGCGCCAGCAGCCAAGACGAGAATATCGGGACTGCCTCCTACAATGAGCAGTTCTTC
CASSQDENIGTASYNEQFF
>TRBJ2-7|TRBV20-1|.|.
TGCAGTGCTAGAGAGCTTGGGGGCGCAAGCTACGAGCAGTACTTC
CSARELGGASYEQYF
>TRBJ2-3|TRBV12-3/TRBV12-4|few|TRBD2
TGTGCCAGCAGTGTTAGCGGGGCTAGCACAGATACGCAGTATTTT
CASSVSGASTDTQYF
>TRBJ2-2|TRBV7-7|many|.
TGTGCCACGACTACCGCGAACACCGGGGAGCTGTTTTTT
CATTTANTGELFF
>TRBJ2-1|TRBV6-2/TRBV6-3|few|.
TGTGCCAGCTCTCCGAGGGGAGGTTCCTACAATGAGCAGTTCTTC
CASSPRGGSYNEQFF
>TRBJ1-1|TRBV29-1|.|.
TGCAGCGTTGATGGCAGGTTGAACACTGAAGCTTTCTTT
CSVDGRLNTEAFF
>TRBJ1-1|TRBV20-1|.|.
TGCAGTGCCCTTCGGTCAGGGAACACTGAAGCTTTCTTT
CSALRSGNTEAFF
>TRBJ2-1|TRBV12-3/TRBV12-4|.|.
TGTGCCAGCAGTCCAAGCCTAAAGGGCTCCTACAATGAGCAGTTCTTC
CASSPSLKGSYNEQFF
>TRBJ2-7|TRBV12-3/TRBV12-4|few|.
TGTGCCAGCATCAAATCGGAGGGGCAGGACGAGCAGTACTTC
CASIKSEGQDEQYF
>TRBJ2-6|TRBV12-3/TRBV12-4|few|TRBD1
TGTGCCAGCAGTTTAAGGGTAGGAGGACAGGGCTCTGGGGCCAACGTCCTGACTTTC
CASSLRVGGQGSGANVLTF
>TRBJ2-2|TRBV6-5|.|TRBD1
TGTGCCAGCAGTACCCCGGGACAGGGAACCGGGGAGCTGTTTTTT
CASSTPGQGTGELFF
>TRBJ1-1|TRBV7-9|few|.
TGTGCCAGCAGTAGCCAGGCCCACTTTAGGGGAGTGAACACTGAAGCTTTCTTT
CASSSQAHFRGVNTEAFF
>TRBJ1-4|TRBV5-5|.|TRBD1
TGTGCCAGCAGCTTCGTAGGGACAGGGAAAGAAAAACTGTTTTTT
CASSFVGTGKEKLFF
>TRBJ2-1|TRBV29-1|.|.
TGCAGCGTTGTGGCAGGGGTCAATGAGCAGTTCTTC
CSVVAGVNEQFF
>TRBJ2-7|TRBV20-1|.|.
TGCAGTGCCGTGCCAGCCACCAGGCGCGAGCAGTACTTC
CSAVPATRREQYF
>TRBJ2-2|TRBV7-3|many|.
TGTGCCAGCAGCTTAACGGGGATGAACACCGGGGAGCTGTTTTTT
CASSLTGMNTGELFF
>TRBJ2-3|TRBV6-6|.|.
TGTGCCAGCAGTTCCCCCATGGGGGGGGCCTGGACAGATACGCAGTATTTT
CASSSPMGGAWTDTQYF
>TRBJ2-1|TRBV20-1|few|TRBD2
TGCAGTGCTAGATCCCTCGGGGGGGGCAATGAGCAGTTCTTC
CSARSLGGGNEQFF
>TRBJ1-4|TRBV7-2|.|.
TGTGCCAGCAGCTTGCGGCCTACCGGGACTAATGAAAAACTGTTTTTT
CASSLRPTGTNEKLFF
>TRBJ2-2|TRBV12-3/TRBV12-4|few|TRBD2
TGTGCCAGCTCCTTAATGCGGGGGGGCCGCACCGGGGAGCTGTTTTTT
CASSLMRGGRTGELFF
>TRBJ1-1|TRBV5-1|.|.
TGCGCCAGTCATTCTATGAACACTGAAGCTTTCTTT
CASHSMNTEAFF
>TRBJ2-7|TRBV3-1|.|TRBD1
TGTGCCAGCAGCCCCCAGAGGGACAGCAGTCCGTCCTTC
CASSPQRDSSPSF
>TRBJ2-1|TRBV7-6|.|TRBD2
TGTGCCAGCAGCTTAGAGACTTTCACTAGCGATGAGCAGTTCTTC
CASSLETFTSDEQFF
>TRBJ1-1|TRBV7-8|many|TRBD1
TGTGCCAGCAGCAACAGACAGGGAACAATGAACACTGAAGCTTTCTTT
CASSNRQGTMNTEAFF
>TRBJ2-7|TRBV7-9|once|.
TGTGCCAGCAGCTTAGGAGGTATTGGGACCTACGAGCAGTACTTC
CASSLGGIGTYEQYF